This T cell receptor beta chain derives from a study of cytomegalovirus exposure and HLA in healthy donors. Findings and limits, study-wide: The study had only CMV serostatus as immune exposure information.

CDR1 is MDHEN and CDR2 is SYDVKM in the germline V gene. The CDR3 has 17 residues. The ends were cut back, 1 base at V and 2 bases at J, with 15 bases in the middle. PCR employed 60 Vbeta and 13 Jbeta primers. TCRdb's table, derived via immunoSEQ multiplex PCR, lists solely in-frame clones and lacks some. The sample shows around 83,000 clones, around 78% of them seen only once. In the case of this clone: The antigen is unknown.

Sequenced input: PBMCs. The rearrangement joins TRBV28 to TRBJ2-1, with D unclear. The source is a male donor in good health and CMV-seropositive. CDR3 nucleotide sequence: TGTGCCAGCAGTTTATCCCTACTACCTACCACCTACAATGAGCAGTTCTTC. Protein: CASSLSLLPTTYNEQFF.